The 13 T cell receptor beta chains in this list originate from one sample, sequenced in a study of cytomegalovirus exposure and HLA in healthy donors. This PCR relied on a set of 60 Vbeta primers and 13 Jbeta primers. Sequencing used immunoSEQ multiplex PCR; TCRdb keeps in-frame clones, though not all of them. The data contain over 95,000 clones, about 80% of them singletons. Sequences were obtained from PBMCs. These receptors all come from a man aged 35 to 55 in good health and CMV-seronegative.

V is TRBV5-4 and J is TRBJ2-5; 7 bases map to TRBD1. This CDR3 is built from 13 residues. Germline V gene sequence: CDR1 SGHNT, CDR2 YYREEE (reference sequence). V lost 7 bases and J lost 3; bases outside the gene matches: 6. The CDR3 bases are TGTGCCAGCCAATCCGGGACAGAAGAGACCCAGTACTTC. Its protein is CASQSGTEETQYF.

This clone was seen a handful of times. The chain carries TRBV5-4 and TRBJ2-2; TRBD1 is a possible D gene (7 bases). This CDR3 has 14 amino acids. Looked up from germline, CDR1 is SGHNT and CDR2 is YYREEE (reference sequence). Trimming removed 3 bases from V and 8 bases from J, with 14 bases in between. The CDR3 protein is CASSSRQGGGELFF. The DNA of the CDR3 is TGTGCCAGCAGCTCGCGCCAGGGGGGTGGGGAGCTGTTTTTT.

The CDR3 loop is CASSVSDMTDTQYF. The DNA for the CDR3 is TGTGCCAGCAGCGTGAGTGATATGACAGATACGCAGTATTTT. The J gene is TRBJ2-3, the V gene TRBV9; no clear D gene. The V end was cut by 2 bases, the J end by 3 bases, with 10 bases between. There are 14 residues in the CDR3. The germline V gene encodes CDR1 SGDLS and CDR2 YYNGEE.

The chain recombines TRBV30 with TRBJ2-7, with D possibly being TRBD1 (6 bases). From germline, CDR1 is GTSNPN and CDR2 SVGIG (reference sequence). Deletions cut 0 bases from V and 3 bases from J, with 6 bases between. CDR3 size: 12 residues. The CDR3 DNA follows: TGTGCCTGGAGTGTACAGGGCTACGAGCAGTACTTC. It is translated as CAWSVQGYEQYF.

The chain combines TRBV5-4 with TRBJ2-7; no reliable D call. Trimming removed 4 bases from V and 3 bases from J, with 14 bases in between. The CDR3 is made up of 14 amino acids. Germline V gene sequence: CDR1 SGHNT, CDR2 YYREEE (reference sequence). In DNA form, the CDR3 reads TGTGCCAGCAGCCAAGACGTCGCGGACTACGAGCAGTACTTC. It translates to CASSQDVADYEQYF.

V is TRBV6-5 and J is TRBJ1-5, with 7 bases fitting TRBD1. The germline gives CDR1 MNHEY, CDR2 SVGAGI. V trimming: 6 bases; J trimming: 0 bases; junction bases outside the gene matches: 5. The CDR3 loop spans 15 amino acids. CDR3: CASSEGAHSNQPQHF. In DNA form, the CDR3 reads TGTGCCAGCAGCGAGGGGGCGCATAGCAATCAGCCCCAGCATTTT.

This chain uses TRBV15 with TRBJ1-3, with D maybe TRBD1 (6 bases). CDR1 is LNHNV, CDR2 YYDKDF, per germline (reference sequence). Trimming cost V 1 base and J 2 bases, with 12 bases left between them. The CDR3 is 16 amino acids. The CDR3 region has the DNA TGTGCCACCAGCAGAGGGTTTCCAGGGGCTGGAAACACCATATATTTT. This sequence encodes CATSRGFPGAGNTIYF.

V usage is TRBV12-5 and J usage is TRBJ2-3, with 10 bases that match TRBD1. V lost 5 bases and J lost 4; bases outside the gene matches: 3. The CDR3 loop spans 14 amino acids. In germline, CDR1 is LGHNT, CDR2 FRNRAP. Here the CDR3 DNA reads TGTGCTAGTGGTACCGGGACAGGGGCAGATACGCAGTATTTT. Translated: CASGTGTGADTQYF. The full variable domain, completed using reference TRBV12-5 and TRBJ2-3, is DARVTQTPRHKVTEMGQEVTMRCQPILGHNTVFWYRQTMMQGLELLAYFRNRAPLDDSGMPKDRFSAEMPDATLATLKIQPSEPRDSAVYFCASGTGTGADTQYFGPGTRLTVL.

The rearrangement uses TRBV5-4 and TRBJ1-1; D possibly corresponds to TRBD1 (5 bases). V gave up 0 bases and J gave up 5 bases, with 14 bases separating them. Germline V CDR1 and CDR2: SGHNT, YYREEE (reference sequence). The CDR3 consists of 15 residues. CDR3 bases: TGTGCCAGCAGCTTGGGATGGGGCGCGGAGACTGAAGCTTTCTTT. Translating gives CASSLGWGAETEAFF.

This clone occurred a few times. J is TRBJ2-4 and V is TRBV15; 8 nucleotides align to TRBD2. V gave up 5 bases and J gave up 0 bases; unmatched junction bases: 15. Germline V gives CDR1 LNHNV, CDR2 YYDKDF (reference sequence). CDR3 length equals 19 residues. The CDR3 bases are TGTGCCACCAGCCCCGGCGGGGGGCGGGGGGTGATAGCCAAAAACATTCAGTACTTC. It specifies CATSPGGGRGVIAKNIQYF.

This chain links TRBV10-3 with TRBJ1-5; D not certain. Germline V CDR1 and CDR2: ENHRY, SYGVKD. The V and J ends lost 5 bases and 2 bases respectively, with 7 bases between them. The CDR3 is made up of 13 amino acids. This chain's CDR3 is CAISPVGNQPQHF. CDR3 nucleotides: TGTGCCATCAGTCCAGTGGGCAATCAGCCCCAGCATTTT.

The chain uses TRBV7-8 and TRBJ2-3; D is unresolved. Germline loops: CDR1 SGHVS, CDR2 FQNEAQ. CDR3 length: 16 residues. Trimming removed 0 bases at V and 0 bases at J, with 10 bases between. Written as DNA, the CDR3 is TGTGCCAGCAGCTTAGCGCTTTTGGCTAGCACAGATACGCAGTATTTT. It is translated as CASSLALLASTDTQYF.

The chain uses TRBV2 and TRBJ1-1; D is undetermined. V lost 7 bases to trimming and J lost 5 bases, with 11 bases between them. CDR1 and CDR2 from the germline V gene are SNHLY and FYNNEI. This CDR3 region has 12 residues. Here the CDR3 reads CASTKEFTEAFF. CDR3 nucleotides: TGTGCCAGCACGAAAGAGTTTACTGAAGCTTTCTTT.